The 6 T cell receptor beta chains below come from one sample, sequenced in a study of blood T cell repertoires in COVID-19. Profiled with immunoSEQ multiplex PCR; TCRdb holds only in-frame clones, not every one. The data contain 70,000 to 90,000 clones, about 76% of them singletons. The sequenced sample consisted of peripheral blood. These receptors were taken from a human donor in a cohort sampled during active COVID-19.

Concerning this clone itself: Germline and junction disagree at one end, which may indicate a read error. The rearrangement uses TRBV7-8 and TRBJ2-7, with TRBD2 matching 9 bases. The CDR3 loop spans 18 amino acids. CDR1 is SGHVS, CDR2 FQNEAQ, per germline. The CDR3 region has the DNA TGTGCCAGCAGCCCCCGGGGTAGCGGGAGAGGACCCTCCCACGAGCAGTACTTC. It translates to CASSPRGSGRGPSHEQYF. Looking up the rest from reference TRBV7-8 and TRBJ2-7 gives the full variable domain: GAGVSQSPRYKVAKRGQDVALRCDPISGHVSLFWYQQALGQGPEFLTYFQNEAQLDKSGLPSDRFFAERPEGSVSTLKIQRTQQEDSAVYLCASSPRGSGRGPSHEQYFGPGTRLTVT.

The chain has TRBV29-1 and TRBJ2-1; no definite D call. The CDR3 totals 12 residues. Trimming stripped 4 bases from V and 0 bases from J, with 4 bases between. CDR1 SQVTM and CDR2 ANQGSEA come from the germline V gene. The CDR3 DNA reads TGCAGCGTTGCAGTCTCCTACAATGAGCAGTTCTTC. It translates to CSVAVSYNEQFF.

The chain joins TRBV10-3 to TRBJ1-5; D ambiguous. The CDR3 covers 13 residues. Germline lookup yields CDR1 ENHRY and CDR2 SYGVKD. V lost 4 bases, J lost 7 bases, and 11 bases lay in between. CDR3 in DNA: TGTGCCATCAGTGTGCGAGAGGGACAGCCCCAGCATTTT. It specifies CAISVREGQPQHF.

In this sample, this clone turned up once. V usage is TRBV6-2 or TRBV6-3 and J usage is TRBJ2-5; D is possibly TRBD1 (5 bases). CDR1 is MNHEY and CDR2 is SVGEGT in the germline V gene. The CDR3 runs 14 residues. Trimming took 2 bases from V and 2 from J, leaving 9 bases between them. The CDR3 loop is CASSYPQGQETQYF. DNA of the CDR3: TGTGCCAGCAGTTACCCGCAGGGACAAGAGACCCAGTACTTC.

This rearrangement joins TRBV9 to TRBJ1-4, with TRBD1 matching 7 bases. This CDR3 contains 15 residues. Unmatched junction bases numbered 6, after V lost 0 bases and J lost 7 bases. CDR1 is SGDLS, CDR2 YYNGEE, per germline. The CDR3 is CASSVEGAGGEKLFF. Here the CDR3 DNA reads TGTGCCAGCAGCGTAGAGGGGGCCGGGGGTGAAAAACTGTTTTTT.

The gene calls are TRBV5-6 and TRBJ1-3, with 9 bases matching TRBD1. V lost 1 base to trimming and J lost 0 bases; unmatched junction nucleotides: 11. The length of the CDR3 is 19 residues. Per the germline V gene, CDR1 is SGHDT and CDR2 is YYEEEE. The CDR3: CASSLTRPGTGLSGNTIYF. The CDR3 DNA is TGTGCCAGCAGCTTGACCCGACCCGGGACAGGGCTCTCTGGAAACACCATATATTTT.